This note documents a single T cell receptor beta chain sequence. The antigen is not known. A read error may account for a junction end that differs from germline. The authors made TCR beta cDNA from around 500 ng total RNA with a constant-region primer. Generation of the TCR beta libraries relied on three nested multiplex PCR rounds using slightly modified ARM-PCR. Use of TRBV1-TRBV30 forward primers with a C-beta reverse primer characterized the first two PCR rounds, which lasted about 9 cycles each. One entry per CDR3 protein, called by TCRdb with MiXCR from the multiplex PCR reads. The profile covers about 330,000 distinct CDR3 sequences, with approximately 65% appearing a single time and roughly 6.5% taken by the ten largest. The data belong to a study of tumor-infiltrating lymphocytes in primary liver carcinoma. About the study: Surgeons treated the primary liver carcinoma of the patients by surgical resection.

This CDR3 is 13 amino acids long. Germline V gives CDR1 SGHAT, CDR2 FQNNGV. Study conclusions and caveats: It was in tumors, not blood, that the top-250-clone fraction was significantly higher (p = 0.039).

Out of unsorted whole blood came the blood RNA, and germline DNA was extracted as well. Sequenced input: peripheral blood. This receptor was taken from a man aged 35 to 55 with primary liver carcinoma and hepatitis B virus infection. This chain uses TRBV11-2 with TRBJ1-6; the D is unclear. Here the CDR3 reads CVSSLSGNSPLHF. CDR3 coding DNA: TGTGTCAGCAGCTTATCTGGAAATTCACCCCTCCACTTT.